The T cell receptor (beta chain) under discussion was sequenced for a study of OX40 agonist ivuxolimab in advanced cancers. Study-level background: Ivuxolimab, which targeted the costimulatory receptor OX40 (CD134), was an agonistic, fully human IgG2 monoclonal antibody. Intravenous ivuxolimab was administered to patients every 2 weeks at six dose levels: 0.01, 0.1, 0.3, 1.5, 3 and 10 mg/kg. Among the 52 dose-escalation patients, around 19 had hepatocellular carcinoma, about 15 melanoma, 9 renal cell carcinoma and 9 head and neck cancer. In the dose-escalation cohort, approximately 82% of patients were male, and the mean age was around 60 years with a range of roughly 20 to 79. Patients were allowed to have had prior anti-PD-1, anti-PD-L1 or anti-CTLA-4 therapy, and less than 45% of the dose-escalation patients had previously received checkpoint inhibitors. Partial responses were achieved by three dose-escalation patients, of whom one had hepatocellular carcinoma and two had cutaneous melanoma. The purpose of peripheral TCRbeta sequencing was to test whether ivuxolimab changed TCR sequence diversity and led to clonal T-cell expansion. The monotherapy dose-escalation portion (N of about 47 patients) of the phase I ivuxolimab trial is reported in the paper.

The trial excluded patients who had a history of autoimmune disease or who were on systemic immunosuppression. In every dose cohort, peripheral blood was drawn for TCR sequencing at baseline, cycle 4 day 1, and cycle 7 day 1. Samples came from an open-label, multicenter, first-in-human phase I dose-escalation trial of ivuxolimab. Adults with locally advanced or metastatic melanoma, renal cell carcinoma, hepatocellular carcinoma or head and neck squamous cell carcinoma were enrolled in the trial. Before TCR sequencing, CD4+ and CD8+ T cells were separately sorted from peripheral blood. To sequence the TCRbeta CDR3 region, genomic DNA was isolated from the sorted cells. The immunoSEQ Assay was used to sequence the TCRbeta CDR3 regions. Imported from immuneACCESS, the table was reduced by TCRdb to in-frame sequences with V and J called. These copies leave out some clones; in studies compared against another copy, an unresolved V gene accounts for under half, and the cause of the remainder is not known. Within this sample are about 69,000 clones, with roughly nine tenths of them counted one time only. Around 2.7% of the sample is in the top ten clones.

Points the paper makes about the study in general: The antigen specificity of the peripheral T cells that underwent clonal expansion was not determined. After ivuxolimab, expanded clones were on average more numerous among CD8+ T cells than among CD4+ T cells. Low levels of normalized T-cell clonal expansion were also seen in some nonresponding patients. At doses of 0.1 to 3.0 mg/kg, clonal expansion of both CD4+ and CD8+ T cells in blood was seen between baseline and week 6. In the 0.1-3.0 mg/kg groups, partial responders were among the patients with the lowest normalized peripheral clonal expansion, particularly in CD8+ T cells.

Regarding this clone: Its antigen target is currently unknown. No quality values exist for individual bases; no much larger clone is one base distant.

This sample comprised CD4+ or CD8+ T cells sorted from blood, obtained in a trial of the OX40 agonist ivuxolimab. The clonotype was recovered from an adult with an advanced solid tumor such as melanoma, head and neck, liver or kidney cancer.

For the CDR3, the sequence is CASSTPRQIDQPQHF. The DNA sequence is as follows: TGTGCCAGCAGCACCCCCCGACAGATCGATCAGCCCCAGCATTTT. Recombination connected TRBV28 to TRBJ1-5, with TRBD1 as a weak D call on 5 bases. Trimming removed 6 bases from V and 5 bases from J, leaving 17 bases between the germline ends. The CDR3 contains 15 residues, cysteine and phenylalanine counted. Only the CDR3 part of the read is kept: 45 bases, read in frame from the first base. The germline V gene encodes CDR1 MDHEN and CDR2 SYDVKM.